These 32 T cell receptor beta chains originate from one sample sequenced in a study of CD8+CD57+ T cells in acquired aplastic anemia. Genomic DNA constituted the template upon which TCR beta VDJ and CDR3 profiling was performed. In TCRdb, the reads were re-called with MiXCR into one record per CDR3 protein. Of about 220,000 distinct CDR3 sequences in the sample, 34% were seen once. The material sequenced was sorted CD4+, CD8+, or CD8+CD57+ T cells (not recorded which) from PBMCs. The receptors come from a human donor in good health, serving as a control.

The sample holds many counts of this clonotype. The chain joins TRBV7-2 to TRBJ1-6, with D possibly matching TRBD1 (5 bases). Per the germline V gene, CDR1 is SGHTA and CDR2 is FQGNSA. With 0 bases removed from V and 0 bases from J, the gap between germline ends came to 9 bases. This CDR3 is 17 amino acids long. As DNA, the CDR3 is TGTGCCAGCAGCTTAGCCGGGGGGAGCTCCTATAATTCACCCCTCCACTTT. It yields the protein CASSLAGGSSYNSPLHF.

This clonotype has ten or more counts. The chain combines TRBV10-3 with TRBJ1-1; possibly TRBD1 for D (6 bases). V was clipped by 6 bases and J by 1 base, with 18 bases between them. Germline V gene lookup returns CDR1 ENHRY and CDR2 SYGVKD. The CDR3 sequence is 16 residues long. As DNA, the CDR3 is TGTGCCATCAGCGGAACAGGGACCCGGGGGAACACTGAAGCTTTCTTT. As protein: CAISGTGTRGNTEAFF.

There are a few counts of this clonotype. A much larger clone differs by one base, so this may be a read error. The chain is built from TRBV5-1 and TRBJ1-2; 7 bases are shared with TRBD1. V trimming: 4 bases; J trimming: 5 bases; junction bases outside the gene matches: 8. CDR1 is SGHRS, CDR2 YFSETQ, per germline. This CDR3 spans 14 amino acids. The CDR3 region has the DNA TGCGCCAGCAGCGCCGGGACAGCGCTTTATGGCTACACCTTC. Its translation: CASSAGTALYGYTF.

The table lists this clonotype with a count of one. The chain has TRBV5-1 and TRBJ2-2; TRBD2 aligns across 10 bases. The CDR3 has 17 residues. Germline-derived CDR1 and CDR2 are SGHRS and YFSETQ. With V trimmed by 4 bases and J by 7 bases, 13 bases remained unmatched. CDR3 nucleotide sequence: TGCGCCAGCAGCCTAAGACCTAGCGGGAGTTCGGTCGGGGAGCTGTTTTTT. Its translation: CASSLRPSGSSVGELFF.

V is TRBV27 and J is TRBJ1-2; tentative D call: TRBD1 (5 bases). The V end lost 3 bases, the J end lost 4 bases, and 18 bases lay between the germline ends. This CDR3 spans 16 amino acids. Per germline, CDR1 MNHEY and CDR2 SMNVEV (reference sequence). CDR3 amino acids: CASSFRPEGPGYGYTF. The CDR3 nucleotides are TGTGCCAGCAGTTTTCGTCCTGAGGGGCCAGGCTATGGCTACACCTTC.

The sample holds many counts of this clonotype. V usage is TRBV7-9 and J usage is TRBJ2-5, with D tentatively TRBD1 (5 bases). The CDR3 runs 14 residues. V lost 7 bases to trimming and J lost 5 bases, with 17 bases between them. Germline V gene sequence: CDR1 SEHNR, CDR2 FQNEAQ (reference sequence). The CDR3 loop is CASTDIQGFETQYF. CDR3 nucleotide sequence: TGTGCCAGCACCGATATCCAGGGTTTTGAGACCCAGTACTTC.

In the case of this clonotype: This may be a read error: a much more frequent sequence differs by one nucleotide. For the CDR3, the DNA is TGTGCCAGCACCAACCCTAACTACGAGCAGTACTTC. Protein product: CASTNPNYEQYF. This chain connects TRBV10-2 to TRBJ2-7; unclear D gene. The CDR3 has 12 residues. CDR1 and CDR2 (germline): WSHSY, SAAADI.

This clonotype appeared a single time. A much larger clone is a single base away; this may be a read error. V and J are TRBV5-1 and TRBJ2-7, with TRBD1 matching over 11 bases. Germline loops: CDR1 SGHRS, CDR2 YFSETQ. The V gene end was trimmed by 4 bases and the J gene end by 7 bases; junction bases not matched to a gene: 10. This CDR3 region has 15 residues. The CDR3 reads CASSRKGQGVGEQYF. The CDR3 nucleotides are TGCGCCAGCAGCCGGAAGGGACAGGGGGTGGGGGAGCAGTACTTC.

This clonotype has more than one count but fewer than ten. CDR3 protein: CASSPLTGPTDTQYF. CDR3 coding DNA: TGTGCCAGCAGTCCGCTGACGGGGCCCACAGATACGCAGTATTTT. V usage is TRBV25-1 and J usage is TRBJ2-3, with D possibly being TRBD1 or TRBD2 (5 bases each). The CDR3 has 15 amino acids. Trimming removed 5 bases from V and 2 bases from J, with 14 bases in between. From germline, CDR1 is MGHDK and CDR2 SYGVNS.

Concerning this clonotype itself: A clone one base away is much larger, so this may be a read error. V is TRBV12-3 or TRBV12-4 and J is TRBJ1-6; weak D call: TRBD1 (5 bases). This CDR3 comprises 12 residues. CDR3 protein: CACSLPGTPLHF. CDR3 DNA sequence: TGTGCCTGCAGTTTGCCGGGGACCCCCCTCCACTTT.

V usage is TRBV11-2 and J usage is TRBJ2-4; D is unclear. V was trimmed by 6 bases and J by 0 bases, leaving 6 bases between them. The length of the CDR3 is 13 residues. The germline V gene encodes CDR1 SGHAT and CDR2 FQNNGV. The CDR3 DNA is TGTGCCAGCAGAGAACTAGCCAAAAACATTCAGTACTTC. Translating gives CASRELAKNIQYF.

At least ten counts were recorded for this clonotype. The genes are TRBV11-2 and TRBJ2-7; 12 bases are shared with TRBD2. CDR3 length: 14 residues. Trimming cost V 6 bases and J 2 bases; bases outside gene matches: 2. From germline, CDR1 is SGHAT and CDR2 FQNNGV. CDR3 sequence: CASRRLAGAYEQYF. CDR3 in DNA: TGTGCCAGCAGGCGACTAGCGGGAGCCTACGAGCAGTACTTC.

This clonotype was seen a few times. The chain uses TRBV5-1 and TRBJ1-1; tentatively, D is TRBD1 (5 bases). CDR1 SGHRS and CDR2 YFSETQ come from the germline V gene. The germline V and J ends were trimmed by 5 bases and 8 bases, with 19 bases remaining between them. The CDR3 loop spans 14 amino acids. CDR3 protein: CASSPYTGGVEAFF. The CDR3 DNA reads as TGCGCCAGCAGTCCCTATACAGGAGGGGTCGAAGCTTTCTTT. Full variable domain (remainder filled in from reference TRBV5-1 and TRBJ1-1): KAGVTQTPRYLIKTRGQQVTLSCSPISGHRSVSWYQQTPGQGLQFLFEYFSETQRNKGNFPGRFSGRQFSNSRSEMNVSTLELGDSALYLCASSPYTGGVEAFFGQGTRLTVV.

As for this clonotype: A much larger clone lies a single base off, so this may be a read error. This rearrangement joins TRBV5-1 to TRBJ2-7; possible D gene TRBD1, 6 bases. The CDR3 is 14 amino acids. Trimming pared 0 bases from V and 6 bases from J, leaving 13 bases between. CDR1 SGHRS and CDR2 YFSETQ come from the germline V gene. The CDR3 reads CASSLVQGSPEQYF. As DNA, the CDR3 is TGCGCCAGCAGCTTGGTACAGGGATCCCCCGAGCAGTACTTC.

This chain connects TRBV9 to TRBJ2-7, with 10 bases that match TRBD2. V was pared by 3 bases and J by 6 bases, with 9 bases of the junction left unmatched. The CDR3 runs to 15 residues. Germline V CDR1 and CDR2: SGDLS, YYNGEE. The CDR3 loop reads CASSANVAGGGEQYF. CDR3 bases: TGTGCCAGCAGCGCGAACGTAGCGGGGGGTGGCGAGCAGTACTTC.

V gene TRBV10-1 combines with J gene TRBJ1-2; no reliable D call. The CDR3 covers 12 residues. Germline CDR1 and CDR2: WNHNN and SYGVQD (reference sequence). The ends were cut back, 5 bases at V and 6 bases at J, with 10 bases in the middle. CDR3 loop: CASSIGRNGYTF. The CDR3 DNA follows: TGCGCCAGCAGTATAGGAAGGAATGGCTACACCTTC.

The V and J genes are TRBV19 and TRBJ1-2; 11 nucleotides match TRBD1. CDR3 length: 15 amino acids. The J segment lost 4 bases and the V segment lost 9 bases, leaving 10 bases of the junction unmatched. Per germline, CDR1 LNHDA and CDR2 SQIVND (reference sequence). CDR3 DNA sequence: TGTGCCAGCAGCTGGACAGGGGGCGCGTTCTATGGCTACACCTTC. It specifies CASSWTGGAFYGYTF. The full variable domain, in which reference TRBV19 and TRBJ1-2 provide the parts outside the CDR3, is DGGITQSPKYLFRKEGQNVTLSCEQNLNHDAMYWYRQDPGQGLRLIYYSQIVNDFQKGDIAEGYSVSREKKESFPLTVTSAQKNPTAFYLCASSWTGGAFYGYTFGSGTRLTVV.

Comment on this clonotype: The CDR3 end shows no conserved phenylalanine or tryptophan, and so a read error is likely. No DNA is shown, since the ends of the CDR3 on it are uncertain; the CDR3 is the one TCRdb lists. This chain joins TRBV19 and TRBJ1-4. CDR1 is LNHDA and CDR2 is SQIVND in the germline V gene (reference sequence). The CDR3 is 10 residues long, counting both termini. This CDR3 is CASSTGPGFR.

V usage is TRBV10-3 and J usage is TRBJ1-1; D gene ambiguous. Germline lookup yields CDR1 ENHRY and CDR2 SYGVKD. CDR3 size: 13 residues. The ends were cut back, 0 bases at V and 2 bases at J, with 4 bases in the middle. The CDR3 DNA follows: TGTGCCATCAGTGAGTCGACAAACACTGAAGCTTTCTTT. Translated: CAISESTNTEAFF.

The rearrangement links TRBV20-1 to TRBJ2-3; 8 bases align to TRBD2. Trimming removed 1 base from V and 6 bases from J; junction bases left unmatched: 3. The CDR3 is made up of 13 amino acids. Germline loops: CDR1 DFQATT, CDR2 SNEGSKA (reference sequence). The CDR3 nucleotides read TGCAGTGCTAGAGTCTCTAGCGGGGATACGCAGTATTTT. Amino acids: CSARVSSGDTQYF.

The chain recombines TRBV11-2 with TRBJ1-2, with no clear D. V shed 4 bases and J shed 8 bases, with 23 bases lying between them. The CDR3 sequence is 16 residues long. Looked up from germline, CDR1 is SGHAT and CDR2 is FQNNGV. The CDR3 nucleotides are TGTGCCAGCAGCTCCCAGAGCTTCCGACTGGGCGGGGGCTACACCTTC. This translates into CASSSQSFRLGGGYTF. Supplemented by reference TRBV11-2 and TRBJ1-2, the full variable domain reads EAGVAQSPRYKIIEKRQSVAFWCNPISGHATLYWYQQILGQGPKLLIQFQNNGVVDDSQLPKDRFSAERLKGVDSTLKIQPAKLEDSAVYLCASSSQSFRLGGGYTFGSGTRLTVV.

The V and J genes are TRBV20-1 and TRBJ1-2; no clear D. Germline-derived CDR1 and CDR2 are DFQATT and SNEGSKA (reference sequence). This CDR3 is 11 amino acids long. V was clipped by 2 bases and J by 4 bases, with 5 bases between them. CDR3 DNA sequence: TGCAGTGCTAGATACATCTATGGCTACACCTTC. It yields the protein CSARYIYGYTF.

The gene calls are TRBV19 and TRBJ2-1; D could derive from TRBD1 or TRBD2 (6 bases each). V lost 3 bases, J lost 8 bases, and 17 bases lay in between. Germline assignment: CDR1 LNHDA and CDR2 SQIVND (reference sequence). CDR3 length equals 15 residues. CDR3 DNA sequence: TGTGCCAGTAGTATTGGTGCGCGGGACAACGATGAGCAGTTCTTC. This gives the protein CASSIGARDNDEQFF.

The chain recombines TRBV25-1 with TRBJ2-1; tentatively, D is TRBD1 (6 bases). CDR1 and CDR2 (germline): MGHDK, SYGVNS. The ends were cut back, 4 bases at V and 4 bases at J, with 11 bases in the middle. The length of the CDR3 is 14 residues. Here the CDR3 reads CASSGHREYNEQFF. CDR3 DNA sequence: TGTGCCAGCAGTGGCCACAGGGAATACAATGAGCAGTTCTTC.

The chain joins TRBV11-1 to TRBJ2-1; TRBD2 aligns across 14 bases. V dropped 2 bases and J dropped 0; count of bases not matched to a gene: 3. Germline CDR1 and CDR2: SGHAT and FQDESV (reference sequence). This CDR3 is 18 amino acids long. Here the CDR3 reads CASSLRLAGGSSYNEQFF. As DNA, the CDR3 is TGTGCCAGCAGCTTAAGACTAGCGGGAGGGAGCTCCTACAATGAGCAGTTCTTC.

This clonotype was picked up a small number of times. The chain's CDR3 is CASSLVQGLNEQYF. DNA of the CDR3: TGTGCCAGCAGTTTAGTCCAGGGATTGAACGAGCAGTACTTC. The chain combines TRBV28 with TRBJ2-7, with D perhaps matching TRBD1 (5 bases). The CDR3 extends over 14 amino acids. Germline values: CDR1 MDHEN, CDR2 SYDVKM. The ends were cut back, 2 bases at V and 5 bases at J, with 13 bases in the middle.

Of note for this clonotype: A much larger clone lies one base from this, so it may be a read error. This rearrangement joins TRBV19 to TRBJ1-2; TRBD1 matches 8 bases. CDR1 LNHDA and CDR2 SQIVND come from the germline V gene (reference sequence). The CDR3 contains 15 residues. The CDR3, as DNA: TGTGCCAGTAGTGACCTAGACAGGGGAGGAATAGGCTGCACCTTC. This sequence encodes CASSDLDRGGIGCTF.

In its sample, this clonotype was seen many times. The gene calls are TRBV28 and TRBJ1-2; D gene unclear. Trimming removed 10 bases from V and 8 bases from J, with 20 bases in between. CDR3 length: 13 amino acids. Germline V gene lookup returns CDR1 MDHEN and CDR2 SYDVKM. The CDR3 region has the DNA TGTGCCACCGTATTCAGCCCGGACCGGGGCTACACCTTC. Translated: CATVFSPDRGYTF.

This clonotype was detected once. A much larger clone lies a single base off, so this may be a read error. The chain joins TRBV7-8 to TRBJ1-4; tentative D call: TRBD1 (6 bases). Trimming stripped 4 bases from V and 10 bases from J, with 13 bases between. This CDR3 is 13 amino acids long. Germline lookup yields CDR1 SGHVS and CDR2 FQNEAQ. CDR3 bases: TGTGCCAGCAGCTCTCAAACGGACAGAAAACTGTTTTTT. This codes for CASSSQTDRKLFF.

This clonotype was observed at least ten times. This rearrangement joins TRBV5-1 to TRBJ1-2, with TRBD1 as a possible D gene (5 bases). Germline V CDR1 and CDR2: SGHRS, YFSETQ. V lost 0 bases and J 4 bases, leaving 13 bases between the germline ends. CDR3 length equals 15 residues. Here the CDR3 reads CASSLERGTGYGYTF. The CDR3 nucleotides are TGCGCCAGCAGCTTGGAGCGGGGGACCGGCTATGGCTACACCTTC. The entire variable domain, with the rest obtained from reference TRBV5-1 and TRBJ1-2, is as follows: KAGVTQTPRYLIKTRGQQVTLSCSPISGHRSVSWYQQTPGQGLQFLFEYFSETQRNKGNFPGRFSGRQFSNSRSEMNVSTLELGDSALYLCASSLERGTGYGYTFGSGTRLTVV.

Concerning this clonotype itself: A much larger clone differs by one base, so this may be a read error. This rearrangement joins TRBV4-1 to TRBJ1-6; 7 positions agree with TRBD1. J was trimmed by 7 bases and V by 2 bases; bases with no gene match: 11. Germline V gene lookup returns CDR1 MGHRA and CDR2 YSYEKL. This CDR3 contains 17 residues. This chain's CDR3 is CASSQPHRGKSNSPLHF. The CDR3, as DNA: TGCGCCAGCAGCCAACCACACAGGGGAAAGAGCAATTCACCCCTCCACTTT.

The rearrangement joins TRBV2 to TRBJ2-1, with 8 bases matching TRBD1. V was clipped by 6 bases and J by 9 bases; unmatched bases: 7. The CDR3 sequence is 13 residues long. Per germline, CDR1 SNHLY and CDR2 FYNNEI. CDR3 sequence (DNA): TGTGCCAGCAGCGTGGACAGGGCCGGTGAGCAGTTCTTC. This encodes CASSVDRAGEQFF.